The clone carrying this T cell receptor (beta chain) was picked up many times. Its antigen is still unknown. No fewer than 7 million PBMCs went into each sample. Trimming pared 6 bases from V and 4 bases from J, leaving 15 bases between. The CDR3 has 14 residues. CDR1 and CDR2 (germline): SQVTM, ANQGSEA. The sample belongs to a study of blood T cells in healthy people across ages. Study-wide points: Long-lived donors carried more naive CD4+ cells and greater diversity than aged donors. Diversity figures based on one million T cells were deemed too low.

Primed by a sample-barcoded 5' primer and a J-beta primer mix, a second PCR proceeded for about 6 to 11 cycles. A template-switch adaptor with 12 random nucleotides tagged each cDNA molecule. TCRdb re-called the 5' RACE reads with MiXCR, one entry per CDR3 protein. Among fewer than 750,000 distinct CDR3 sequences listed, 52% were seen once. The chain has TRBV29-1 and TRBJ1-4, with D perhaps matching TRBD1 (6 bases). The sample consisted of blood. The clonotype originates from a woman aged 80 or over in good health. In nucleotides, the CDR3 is TGCAGCGTGTACAGGGCTGGCTATAATGAAAAACTGTTTTTT. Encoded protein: CSVYRAGYNEKLFF. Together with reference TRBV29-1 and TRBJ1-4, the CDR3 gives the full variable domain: SAVISQKPSRDICQRGTSLTIQCQVDSQVTMMFWYRQQPGQSLTLIATANQGSEATYESGFVIDKFPISRPNLTFSTLTVSNMSPEDSSIYLCSVYRAGYNEKLFFGSGTQLSVL.